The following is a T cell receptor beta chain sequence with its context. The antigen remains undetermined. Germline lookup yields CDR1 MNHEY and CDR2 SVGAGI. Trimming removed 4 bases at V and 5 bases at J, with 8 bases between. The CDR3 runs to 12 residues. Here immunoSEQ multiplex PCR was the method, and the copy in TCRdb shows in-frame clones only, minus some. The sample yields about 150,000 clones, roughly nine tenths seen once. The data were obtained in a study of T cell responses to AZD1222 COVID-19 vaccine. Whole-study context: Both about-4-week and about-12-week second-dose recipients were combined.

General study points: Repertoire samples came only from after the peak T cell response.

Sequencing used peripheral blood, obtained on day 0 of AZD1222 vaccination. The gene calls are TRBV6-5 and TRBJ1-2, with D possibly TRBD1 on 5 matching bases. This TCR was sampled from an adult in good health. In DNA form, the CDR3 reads TGTGCCAGCAGTTCAGACAGATATGGCTACACCTTC. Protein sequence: CASSSDRYGYTF.